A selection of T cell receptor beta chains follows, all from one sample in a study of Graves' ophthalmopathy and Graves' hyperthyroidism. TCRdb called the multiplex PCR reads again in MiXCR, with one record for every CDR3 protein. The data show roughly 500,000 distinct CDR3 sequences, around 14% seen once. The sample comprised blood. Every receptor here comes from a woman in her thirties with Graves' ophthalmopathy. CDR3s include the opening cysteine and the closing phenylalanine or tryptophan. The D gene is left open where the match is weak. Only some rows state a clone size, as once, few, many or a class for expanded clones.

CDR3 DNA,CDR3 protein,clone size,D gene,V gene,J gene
TGTGCCAGCAGTGATGGGCCTCAACCCTACGAGCAGTACTTC,CASSDGPQPYEQYF,many,-,TRBV27,TRBJ2-7
TGTGCCAGCAAAAAGGAGCAGGGTGGCGAGCAGTACTTC,CASKKEQGGEQYF,many,-,TRBV6-2/TRBV6-3,TRBJ2-7
TGTGCCAGCAGTTTAGACGGCCCTCTAGAGCAGTACTTC,CASSLDGPLEQYF,many,-,TRBV12-3/TRBV12-4,TRBJ2-7
TGTGCCAGCAGTTACTCGAGTAAGGTAGAGGAGACCCAGTACTTC,CASSYSSKVEETQYF,many,-,TRBV6-5,TRBJ2-5
TGTGCCAGCAGTTACTTCCCAGGAGCCTATGGCTACACCTTC,CASSYFPGAYGYTF,many,-,TRBV6-5,TRBJ1-2
TGTGCCATCAGTGAGTCGGGGGGGCCCTACACTGAAGCTTTCTTT,CAISESGGPYTEAFF,many,-,TRBV10-3,TRBJ1-1
TGTGCCAGCAGCTTAGGGGCGTTTACGAATTCACCCCTCCACTTT,CASSLGAFTNSPLHF,many,-,TRBV12-3/TRBV12-4,TRBJ1-6
TGTGCCACCGGGCCGACCAGCGGGCCCCAGCATTTT,CATGPTSGPQHF,many,-,TRBV24-1,TRBJ1-5
TGTGCCAGCCTGGGGTCCGGGACCCAGTACTTC,CASLGSGTQYF,-,-,TRBV12-3/TRBV12-4,TRBJ2-5
TGTGCCAGCAGTCCTGACAGGGGAGGGTTGCGTGGCTACACCTTC,CASSPDRGGLRGYTF,many,TRBD1,TRBV12-3/TRBV12-4,TRBJ1-2
TGTGCCAGCAGTGCGGTGGCTTCTCAGGACAGGGGAGGAGGCTACACCTTC,CASSAVASQDRGGGYTF,few,TRBD1,TRBV6-1,TRBJ1-2
TGTGCCAGCAGCCTAGAACAGGGGAGGGAGACCCAGTACTTC,CASSLEQGRETQYF,many,-,TRBV7-3,TRBJ2-5
TGTGCCAGCAGTCTACAGGATCGTGAAGCTTTCTTT,CASSLQDREAFF,many,-,TRBV7-9,TRBJ1-1
TGTGCCACCATTACAGCAAAAAACACCGGGGAGCTGTTTTTT,CATITAKNTGELFF,many,-,TRBV15,TRBJ2-2
TGTGCCAGCAGTTACCGAGGGGAGATGAACACTGAAGCTTTCTTT,CASSYRGEMNTEAFF,many,-,TRBV6-5,TRBJ1-1
TGTGCCAGCAGCCGGGAAATATCCCCCACCGGGGAGCTGTTTTTT,CASSREISPTGELFF,many,-,TRBV6-1,TRBJ2-2
TGCGCCAGCAGCCGGAGCCTCGACTACGAGCAGTACTTC,CASSRSLDYEQYF,many,-,TRBV4-1,TRBJ2-7
TGTGCCAGCACCAGATCCCACGATCGAGAGACCCAGTACTTC,CASTRSHDRETQYF,many,-,TRBV9,TRBJ2-5
TGTGCCACCAGTGACCCGACAGACCCCTACGAGCAGTACTTC,CATSDPTDPYEQYF,many,-,TRBV24-1,TRBJ2-7
TGCGCCAGCAGCCCCGACAGGGGGCTCTACGAGCAGTACTTC,CASSPDRGLYEQYF,many,TRBD1,TRBV5-1,TRBJ2-7
TGCAGTGCTCAGGAGCTCGACATTCAGTACTTC,CSAQELDIQYF,-,-,TRBV20-1,TRBJ2-4
TGTGCTAGTGGTTTGGTACGGGGGGCCTACCAAGAGACCCAGTACTTC,CASGLVRGAYQETQYF,many,-,TRBV12-5,TRBJ2-5